These 13 T cell receptor beta chains came from one sample sequenced in a study of cytomegalovirus exposure and HLA in healthy donors. The PCR used 60 Vbeta and 13 Jbeta primers. TCRdb's table, derived via immunoSEQ multiplex PCR, lists solely in-frame clones and lacks some. This sample yields about 110,000 clones, of which approximately 82% are seen a single time; around an eighth belongs to the top ten. Sequencing was carried out using PBMCs. Source of these receptors: a man younger than 45 in good health and CMV-seropositive.

In its sample, this clone was seen a few times. The CDR3 region is CASSSPAGGRGDTQYF. In DNA form, the CDR3 reads TGTGCCAGCAGCTCCCCTGCGGGGGGGAGAGGAGATACGCAGTATTTT. The chain has TRBV7-2 and TRBJ2-3; TRBD2 agrees at 9 bases. The V and J ends lost 4 bases and 5 bases, in that order; junction bases with no gene match: 10. The CDR3 sequence is 16 residues long. In germline, CDR1 is SGHTA, CDR2 FQGNSA. Using reference TRBV7-2 and TRBJ2-3 for the parts outside the CDR3, the full variable domain is GAGVSQSPSNKVTEKGKDVELRCDPISGHTALYWYRQSLGQGLEFLIYFQGNSAPDKSGLPSDRFSAERTGGSVSTLTIQRTQQEDSAVYLCASSSPAGGRGDTQYFGPGTRLTVL.

The chain couples TRBV4-3 to TRBJ2-1; 10 bases are a match to TRBD2. The CDR3 length is 16 residues. Looked up from germline, CDR1 is LGHNA and CDR2 is YSLEER. V was pared by 1 base and J by 2 bases, with 2 bases of the junction left unmatched. CDR3 coding DNA: TGCGCCAGCAGCCAAGGAGCGGGGGGGCCCTACAATGAGCAGTTCTTC. This gives the protein CASSQGAGGPYNEQFF.

V and J are TRBV19 and TRBJ2-3, with 8 positions matching TRBD1. The germline CDR1 and CDR2 sequences are LNHDA and SQIVND (reference sequence). Unmatched junction bases numbered 4, after V lost 10 bases and J lost 4 bases. There are 12 residues in the CDR3. The CDR3, as DNA: TGTGCCACCTCACAGGGGGCAGATACGCAGTATTTT. Amino acids: CATSQGADTQYF.

The CDR3: CASSATTVNTEAFF. The CDR3 DNA reads as TGTGCCAGCAGTGCAACGACAGTGAACACTGAAGCTTTCTTT. The chain links TRBV25-1 to TRBJ1-1, with a possible D match to TRBD1 (5 bases). The CDR3 is 14 residues long. Germline loops: CDR1 MGHDK, CDR2 SYGVNS. Trimming took off 4 bases at V and 0 bases at J, with 9 bases between the two ends.

This rearrangement joins TRBV29-1 to TRBJ2-5, with TRBD1 matching 10 bases. The closer fit of TRBJ2-7 to the DNA end suggests the J call may be wrong. CDR1 SQVTM and CDR2 ANQGSEA come from the germline V gene. This CDR3 has 13 amino acids. The CDR3, as DNA: TGCAGCGTTCGGACAGGGGGGTCCTACGAGCAGTACTTC. The encoded protein is CSVRTGGSYEQYF.

This clone was counted only a few times. The V and J genes are TRBV5-3 and TRBJ1-4; 10 bases fit TRBD1. TRBV5-3 is given ORF status, its function remaining uncertain. The V segment lost 4 bases and the J segment 4 bases; nucleotides outside the gene matches: 7. This CDR3 contains 16 residues. CDR3 nucleotide sequence: TGTGCCAGAAGCCCGGGACGGGACAGGGGTAATGAAAAACTGTTTTTT. It translates to CARSPGRDRGNEKLFF.

The V call is TRBV30, the J call TRBJ2-1; TRBD2 might be the D (5 bases). Per the germline V gene, CDR1 is GTSNPN and CDR2 is SVGIG (reference sequence). The V and J ends lost 1 base and 8 bases respectively, with 15 bases between them. This CDR3 is 14 amino acids long. CDR3 protein: CAWSEEAFPHEQFF. In DNA, the CDR3 is TGTGCCTGGAGTGAGGAGGCCTTCCCCCATGAGCAGTTCTTC. Looking up the rest from reference TRBV30 and TRBJ2-1 gives the full variable domain: SQTIHQWPATLVQPVGSPLSLECTVEGTSNPNLYWYRQAAGRGLQLLFYSVGIGQISSEVPQNLSASRPQDRQFILSSKKLLLSDSGFYLCAWSEEAFPHEQFFGPGTRLTVL.

The chain carries TRBV30 and TRBJ2-5; 14 bases align to TRBD2. Per the germline V gene, CDR1 is GTSNPN and CDR2 is SVGIG (reference sequence). CDR3 length equals 15 residues. V was clipped by 8 bases and J by 7 bases; unmatched bases: 12. DNA of the CDR3: TGTGCCGGAGCCGGGACTAGCGGGGGTGGGGGGACCCAGTACTTC. Translated: CAGAGTSGGGGTQYF.

This clone was seen a few times. The chain is built from TRBV6-5 and TRBJ1-2, with unresolved D. V was pared by 5 bases and J by 4 bases, with 17 bases between. Germline CDR1 reads MNHEY; CDR2 reads SVGAGI. This CDR3 contains 15 residues. The CDR3 spells CASSITRGLGYGYTF. The CDR3 nucleotides are TGTGCCAGCAGTATCACCCGGGGTTTAGGCTATGGCTACACCTTC.

This clone has just a few counts. The V gene is TRBV16, the J gene TRBJ1-1; unclear D gene. This CDR3 contains 15 residues. The V and J ends lost 1 base and 0 bases respectively, with 9 bases between them. Germline V CDR1 and CDR2: KGHSY, FQNENV. CDR3 in DNA: TGTGCCAGCAGCCAATTGGGAGTGGTGAACACTGAAGCTTTCTTT. This encodes CASSQLGVVNTEAFF.

This chain uses TRBV5-4 with TRBJ2-7; maybe TRBD1 (5 bases). V was trimmed by 4 bases and J by 2 bases, leaving 13 bases between them. Germline assignment: CDR1 SGHNT and CDR2 YYREEE (reference sequence). The CDR3 has 14 residues. The CDR3 DNA reads as TGTGCCAGCAGCCCCAGGGATTTGCCCTACGAGCAGTACTTC. Amino acids: CASSPRDLPYEQYF.

This clone was recorded only once. The chain recombines TRBV18 with TRBJ2-3, with TRBD1 matching 7 bases. The CDR3 is made up of 15 amino acids. Germline V gene data show CDR1 as KGHSH and CDR2 as LQKENI. The V gene end was trimmed by 1 base and the J gene end by 4 bases; junction bases not matched to a gene: 5. CDR3 bases: TGTGCCAGCTCACCACGTAGACAGGGTCCAGATACGCAGTATTTT. Protein: CASSPRRQGPDTQYF.

This chain joins TRBV29-1 and TRBJ2-3; TRBD1 matches at 8 bases. V lost 1 base, J lost 4 bases, and 7 bases stayed unmatched. The CDR3 consists of 15 residues. CDR1 and CDR2 (germline): SQVTM, ANQGSEA. As DNA, the CDR3 is TGCAGCGTTGAAGCAGGCAGGGGGCTTTCAGATACGCAGTATTTT. Translating gives CSVEAGRGLSDTQYF.